Listed below are T cell receptor beta chains from one sample, sequenced in a study of T cell responses to AZD1222 COVID-19 vaccine. The repertoire was sequenced with immunoSEQ multiplex PCR; TCRdb's copy has only in-frame clones and lacks some. The sample contains 110,000 to 150,000 clones, roughly 93% of which appear only once. The material was peripheral blood, obtained 28 days after the second AZD1222 dose. The receptors originated from an adult who received the AZD1222 COVID-19 vaccine. CDR3s leave out the opening cysteine and the closing phenylalanine or tryptophan.

CDR3: ASSPAGENIQY
J: TRBJ2-4
V: TRBV18

CDR3: ASSLGPQTEAF
J: TRBJ1-1
V: TRBV7-2

CDR3: ASSLGEMGQF
J: TRBJ2-1
V: TRBV7-9

CDR3: ASSVNRGGSYGYT
J: TRBJ1-2
V: TRBV7-2

CDR3: ASSSSSWGRGYT
J: TRBJ1-2
V: TRBV6-5

CDR3: ASKRQGNQPQH
J: TRBJ1-5
V: TRBV19

CDR3: ASSPDRGPNTEAF
J: TRBJ1-1
V: TRBV5-1

CDR3: ASSGGPAGYT
J: TRBJ1-2
V: TRBV6-2/TRBV6-3

CDR3: ASSLGGGELEY
J: TRBJ2-7
V: TRBV7-4

CDR3: ASSLPTDTQY
J: TRBJ2-3
V: TRBV5-1

CDR3: ASSELAGGSTDTQY
J: TRBJ2-3
V: TRBV6-4

CDR3: ATRVGWRPLGGETQY
J: TRBJ2-5
V: TRBV15

CDR3: AVPHSRGGRGYNQPQH
J: TRBJ1-5
V: TRBV21-1

CDR3: ASPRRDLNTEAF
J: TRBJ1-1
V: TRBV18

CDR3: ASSPQTSGGSYEQY
J: TRBJ2-7
V: TRBV5-1

CDR3: ASSGLLSSYEQY
J: TRBJ2-7
V: TRBV10-2

CDR3: SVDGSGRFEQF
J: TRBJ2-1
V: TRBV29-1

CDR3: ASSYFQSGELF
J: TRBJ2-2
V: TRBV6-6

CDR3: ASSFVGGAGNTIY
J: TRBJ1-3
V: TRBV7-8

CDR3: ASSLEGIYGYT
J: TRBJ1-2
V: TRBV11-2

CDR3: ASSLFRHTEAF
J: TRBJ1-1
V: TRBV12-3/TRBV12-4

CDR3: ASSSPGLGTGFGAF
J: TRBJ1-1
V: TRBV6-5

CDR3: ASRQGTEAF
J: TRBJ1-1
V: TRBV3-1/TRBV3-2

CDR3: ASSGGGRTEAF
J: TRBJ1-1
V: TRBV3-1/TRBV3-2

CDR3: ASTGTSGIGNTQY
J: TRBJ2-3
V: TRBV2

CDR3: SASRGVRTEAF
J: TRBJ1-1
V: TRBV20-1

CDR3: ASSSTGMVDTQY
J: TRBJ2-3
V: TRBV5-1

CDR3: ASSTGVFQETQY
J: TRBJ2-5
V: TRBV7-8

CDR3: SVFTVSGNTIY
J: TRBJ1-3
V: TRBV29-1

CDR3: ASSYGWVYGYT
J: TRBJ1-2
V: TRBV6-5

CDR3: ASSDLGTGYT
J: TRBJ1-2
V: TRBV2

CDR3: ASSSLRGYT
J: TRBJ1-2
V: TRBV7-9

CDR3: ASSLEVGGKSWETQY
J: TRBJ2-5
V: TRBV11-3

CDR3: ASSLVARGKEKLF
J: TRBJ1-4
V: TRBV7-9

CDR3: ASSLAGPTNEKLF
J: TRBJ1-4
V: TRBV7-6

CDR3: ASRNQGLTEAF
J: TRBJ1-1
V: TRBV2

CDR3: ASSPSGQNYGYT
J: TRBJ1-2
V: TRBV9

CDR3: ASSTRVNTEAF
J: TRBJ1-1
V: TRBV27

CDR3: ASSPQGNNEQY
J: TRBJ2-7
V: TRBV12-3/TRBV12-4

CDR3: ASYPGGAKVGPLH
J: TRBJ1-6
V: TRBV18

CDR3: ASSPPAGEIGGYT
J: TRBJ1-2
V: TRBV18

CDR3: ASSSLMGGGTDTQY
J: TRBJ2-3
V: TRBV5-6

CDR3: ASSEWTGGFQPQH
J: TRBJ1-5
V: TRBV6-1

CDR3: ASSYRGNTIY
J: TRBJ1-3
V: TRBV6-6

CDR3: ASSLADHSGGWVGYT
J: TRBJ1-2
V: TRBV7-9

CDR3: ASSYPGIYNEQF
J: TRBJ2-1
V: TRBV7-2

CDR3: ASRESGTGYGYT
J: TRBJ1-2
V: TRBV6-4

CDR3: ASSPGQGYGGGYT
J: TRBJ1-2
V: TRBV18

CDR3: ATSRDLNTEAF
J: TRBJ1-1
V: TRBV15

CDR3: ASSYMNTEAF
J: TRBJ1-1
V: TRBV5-6

CDR3: AWMQGAYGNTIY
J: TRBJ1-3
V: TRBV30

CDR3: ASSLGAGGTDTQY
J: TRBJ2-3
V: TRBV5-4

CDR3: ASSPLPGPTNQPQH
J: TRBJ1-5
V: TRBV27

CDR3: ASSFVKGLPDEQY
J: TRBJ2-7
V: TRBV27

CDR3: ASRDRGETQY
J: TRBJ2-5
V: TRBV2

CDR3: ASSLTGPMGTDTQY
J: TRBJ2-3
V: TRBV7-9

CDR3: ASSLGGTGGYEQY
J: TRBJ2-7
V: TRBV5-4

CDR3: ASSSGSQPQH
J: TRBJ1-5
V: TRBV6-1

CDR3: ASSLTRTSGSREQY
J: TRBJ2-7
V: TRBV11-2

CDR3: ASSRDRGYANTGELF
J: TRBJ2-2
V: TRBV5-5